The next 13 T cell receptor beta chains were all read from a single sample in a study of cytomegalovirus exposure and HLA in healthy donors. Primers for the PCR totalled 60 Vbeta and 13 Jbeta. Assay used: immunoSEQ multiplex PCR; TCRdb lists only in-frame clones, some missing. This sample has 150,000 to 200,000 clones; roughly 83% occur once, and the top ten carry 0.25% to 0.3%. What was sequenced was PBMCs. These receptors originate from a boy aged 5-17 years in good health and CMV-seronegative.

This clone appeared once. The chain carries TRBV27 and TRBJ2-2; no firm D call. The V and J ends lost 3 bases and 3 bases respectively, with 5 bases between them. Germline V gene sequence: CDR1 MNHEY, CDR2 SMNVEV (reference sequence). There are 13 residues in the CDR3. The CDR3 nucleotides read TGTGCCAGCAGTTTTTATTACACCGGGGAGCTGTTTTTT. This codes for CASSFYYTGELFF.

In its sample, this clone was seen a few times. The DNA for the CDR3 is TGTGCCAGCGGGAGTTTGGGCAATCAGCCCCAGCATTTT. The encoded protein is CASGSLGNQPQHF. This chain joins TRBV6-5 and TRBJ1-5; D is undetermined. V lost 8 bases to trimming and J lost 2 bases, with 10 bases between them. The germline gives CDR1 MNHEY, CDR2 SVGAGI. The CDR3 contains 13 residues.

A few counts support this clone. The V and J genes are TRBV27 and TRBJ2-2; TRBD1 matches at 10 bases. The germline V gene has CDR1 MNHEY and CDR2 SMNVEV (reference sequence). The ends lost 5 bases at V and 2 bases at J; junction bases unmatched: 14. The CDR3 runs to 19 residues. DNA for the CDR3: TGTGCCAGCAGTCTACTCCCCCCCGGACAGGGGGTCAACACCGGGGAGCTGTTTTTT. It specifies CASSLLPPGQGVNTGELFF.

V and J are TRBV30 and TRBJ1-5; a possible D gene is TRBD1 (5 bases). The CDR3 spans 17 residues. Trimming removed 0 bases from V and 0 bases from J, with 15 bases in between. Per germline, CDR1 GTSNPN and CDR2 SVGIG (reference sequence). CDR3 sequence (DNA): TGTGCCTGGAGTGTAGGGGAAACGGCCGCTAGCAATCAGCCCCAGCATTTT. Translating gives CAWSVGETAASNQPQHF.

This clone came up a few times. This chain links TRBV19 with TRBJ1-2, with 10 bases lining up with TRBD1. This CDR3 is 16 amino acids long. Germline trimming cut 9 bases from V and 4 bases from J; bases unmatched to any gene: 14. Germline V CDR1 and CDR2: LNHDA, SQIVND (reference sequence). CDR3 bases: TGTGCCAGCAAGTGGGACAGGGGACGTCTGGGCTATGGCTACACCTTC. Encoded protein: CASKWDRGRLGYGYTF. Full variable domain (remainder filled in from reference TRBV19 and TRBJ1-2): DGGITQSPKYLFRKEGQNVTLSCEQNLNHDAMYWYRQDPGQGLRLIYYSQIVNDFQKGDIAEGYSVSREKKESFPLTVTSAQKNPTAFYLCASKWDRGRLGYGYTFGSGTRLTVV.

The chain carries TRBV6-1 and TRBJ2-2; a possible D gene is TRBD2 (5 bases). Germline V gene data show CDR1 as MNHNS and CDR2 as SASEGT. The CDR3 is 12 amino acids. Trimming pared 2 bases from V and 13 bases from J, leaving 11 bases between. The CDR3 DNA is TGTGCCAGCAGTGAATTCGGGGTGGGGCTGTTTTTT. It specifies CASSEFGVGLFF.

The chain is built from TRBV7-9 and TRBJ2-7; TRBD1 matches at 9 bases. The CDR3 loop spans 15 amino acids. V was clipped by 5 bases and J by 2 bases; unmatched bases: 7. From germline, CDR1 is SEHNR and CDR2 FQNEAQ (reference sequence). In DNA, the CDR3 is TGTGCCAGCAGCCCTGGGACAGGGCCGACCTACGAGCAGTACTTC. Amino acid sequence: CASSPGTGPTYEQYF. Supplemented by reference TRBV7-9 and TRBJ2-7, the full variable domain reads DTGVSQNPRHKITKRGQNVTFRCDPISEHNRLYWYRQTLGQGPEFLTYFQNEAQLEKSRLLSDRFSAERPKGSFSTLEIQRTEQGDSAMYLCASSPGTGPTYEQYFGPGTRLTVT.

This clone turned up a few times. This chain joins TRBV7-6 and TRBJ2-1; the D gene is possibly TRBD2 (5 bases). The CDR3 loop spans 14 amino acids. Per germline, CDR1 SGHVS and CDR2 FNYEAQ. The V gene lost 0 bases and the J gene lost 5 bases, with 8 bases spanning the gap. In DNA, the CDR3 is TGTGCCAGCAGCTTAGCGGCGGGTAACAATGAGCAGTTCTTC. Its protein product is CASSLAAGNNEQFF.

V usage is TRBV10-3 and J usage is TRBJ2-3; 8 positions agree with TRBD2. The CDR3 is 14 residues long. From germline, CDR1 is ENHRY and CDR2 SYGVKD. Trimming removed 5 bases from V and 5 bases from J; junction bases left unmatched: 6. CDR3 coding DNA: TGTGCCATCAGTTCAGGGCTAGCGGGAGATACGCAGTATTTT. Translating gives CAISSGLAGDTQYF.

This clone showed up just once. This sequence joins TRBV25-1 and TRBJ2-1, with TRBD2 matching over 7 bases. In germline, CDR1 is MGHDK, CDR2 SYGVNS. V dropped 8 bases and J dropped 10; count of bases not matched to a gene: 11. The CDR3 is 13 residues long. DNA of the CDR3: TGTGCCAGCTCCGGGACTAAGGTTGGCGAGCAGTTCTTC. Its translation: CASSGTKVGEQFF. Full variable domain (missing parts from reference TRBV25-1 and TRBJ2-1): EADIYQTPRYLVIGTGKKITLECSQTMGHDKMYWYQQDPGMELHLIHYSYGVNSTEKGDLSSESTVSRIRTEHFPLTLESARPSHTSQYLCASSGTKVGEQFFGPGTRLTVL.

The chain couples TRBV6-5 to TRBJ2-6; D might be TRBD2 (6 bases). Germline V gene lookup returns CDR1 MNHEY and CDR2 SVGAGI. The CDR3 loop spans 15 amino acids. V lost 8 bases and J lost 2, with 13 bases in between. CDR3 DNA: TGTGCCAGCTATCCGGGGGAAGCTGGGGCCAACGTCCTGACTTTC. It yields the protein CASYPGEAGANVLTF.

The chain joins TRBV7-3 to TRBJ1-1; D ambiguous. V lost 5 bases and J 6 bases, leaving 13 bases between the germline ends. The CDR3 consists of 13 residues. The germline gives CDR1 SGHTA, CDR2 FQGTGA. The CDR3: CASSQIGGSEAFF. In DNA form, the CDR3 reads TGTGCCAGCAGCCAGATCGGAGGGTCTGAAGCTTTCTTT. Based on the CDR3 plus reference TRBV7-3 and TRBJ1-1, the full variable domain is GAGVSQTPSNKVTEKGKYVELRCDPISGHTALYWYRQSLGQGPEFLIYFQGTGAADDSGLPNDRFFAVRPEGSVSTLKIQRTERGDSAVYLCASSQIGGSEAFFGQGTRLTVV.

The rearrangement joins TRBV7-8 to TRBJ2-7; 13 bases agree with TRBD2. The junction had 8 bases not matched to a gene; V was cut back by 8 bases and J by 1 base. This CDR3 is 16 amino acids long. The germline V gene has CDR1 SGHVS and CDR2 FQNEAQ. CDR3 amino acids: CASHQGLAGESYEQYF. Written as DNA, the CDR3 is TGTGCCAGCCACCAAGGACTAGCGGGAGAGTCCTACGAGCAGTACTTC.